These T cell receptor beta chains were read from a single sample in a study of blood T cells in healthy people across ages. TCRdb called the 5' RACE reads again in MiXCR, with one record for every CDR3 protein. The sample includes 730,000 or so distinct CDR3 sequences, roughly 41% of them seen just once. Sequencing input: blood. The source is an elderly man in good health. Both conserved end residues are trimmed from each CDR3. The order of the fields is clone size, D gene, V gene, J gene, CDR3 protein. A D gene is named only where the DNA matches it firmly. The listing skips clone size in some rows; elsewhere it reads once, few, many or a size class.

many	-	TRBV7-2	TRBJ1-2	ASSATGTYYGYT
-	TRBD2	TRBV4-2	TRBJ2-3	ASSRKVSGGVADTQY
-	-	TRBV3-1	TRBJ2-1	ASSQEDGQYNEQF
many	TRBD2	TRBV20-1	TRBJ2-7	SARDGERENDEQY
-	-	TRBV7-6	TRBJ2-5	ASSLKELTETQY
few	-	TRBV27	TRBJ1-2	ASSIRGRSEGYT
-	TRBD2	TRBV28	TRBJ2-7	ASSLPGTSGTYEQY
-	-	TRBV4-2	TRBJ1-6	ASSQEVQASNSPLH
once	TRBD1	TRBV15	TRBJ1-4	ATSRDPNKMTGRAEKLF
many	TRBD1	TRBV4-2	TRBJ2-7	ASSQVGTGKDYEQY
-	-	TRBV5-1	TRBJ2-1	ASSPSGEIPHEQF
-	TRBD2	TRBV28	TRBJ2-3	ASSPHYGGSTDTQY
-	-	TRBV6-2/TRBV6-3	TRBJ2-1	ASSYPIFGKTYNEQF
-	-	TRBV7-2	TRBJ2-5	ASSLILGSGGPQETQY
-	TRBD1	TRBV6-2/TRBV6-3	-	ASRRRQGYYNEQY
many	TRBD1	TRBV29-1	TRBJ2-7	SVEGPNRGAHEQY
once	-	TRBV18	TRBJ1-3	ASSQDNSGNTIY
-	-	TRBV6-5	TRBJ2-1	ASSYSSQGSYNEQF
many	TRBD2	TRBV7-2	TRBJ2-3	ASSFSGGADTQY
few	-	TRBV7-2	TRBJ2-3	ASLGGARDTQY
-	TRBD1	TRBV24-1	TRBJ2-1	ATSDTGTGGLFSYNEQF
few	-	TRBV20-1	TRBJ2-1	SARKMGGLNEQF
-	TRBD2	TRBV4-2	TRBJ2-3	ASSHDAGTTSTDTQY
-	TRBD2	TRBV14	TRBJ2-1	ASSQTLAVTDNEQF
-	-	TRBV30	TRBJ1-5	AWSVRGRQPQH
few	-	TRBV27	TRBJ2-3	ASSLWARNPSTDTQY
-	TRBD2	TRBV25-1	TRBJ2-3	ASSKAGGYSTDTQY
few	TRBD2	TRBV11-3	TRBJ2-3	ASSFALAGVDTQY